The sequence of this T cell receptor beta chain was determined in a study of blood T cell repertoires in COVID-19. Authors' methods: By means of reference gene primer amplification, nucleated cell counts were estimated. The protocol was immunoSEQ multiplex PCR, while the TCRdb copy is restricted to in-frame clones and leaves out a portion. Clone size and V and J calls were adopted from that table, with D and trimming inferred from the DNA. The data hold 85,000 to 110,000 clones, with approximately 80% observed a single time. Trimming took off 2 bases at V and 7 bases at J, with 17 bases between the two ends. Germline V gives CDR1 LGHNA, CDR2 YNFKEQ. This CDR3 spans 16 amino acids.

Sequenced input: peripheral blood. The receptor was isolated from a human donor in a cohort sampled during active COVID-19. The V gene is TRBV4-2, the J gene TRBJ1-4; no definite D call. CDR3 residues: CASSQRTPGASEKLFF. In DNA, the CDR3 is TGTGCCAGCAGCCAACGAACCCCGGGAGCATCTGAAAAACTGTTTTTT.